Shown below are 3 T cell receptor beta chains from a single sample sequenced in a study of T cell clonality in common variable immunodeficiency. The table came from immunoSEQ multiplex PCR; TCRdb's copy has only in-frame clones and leaves some out. The sample contains 50,000 or so clones, none of them singletons. The specimen sequenced was peripheral blood mononuclear cells. These receptors all come from a person between 18 and 70 years old in good health.

This clone was recorded many times. The CDR3 end falls 3 residues outside the read, so it is completed with the germline J gene. J is TRBJ2-3 and V is TRBV20-1; 7 bases align to TRBD2. CDR3 length equals 16 residues. The germline gives CDR1 DFQATT, CDR2 SNEGSKA (reference sequence). V was pared by 1 base and J by 2 bases, with 9 bases of the junction left unmatched. The sequenced CDR3 bases are TGCAGTGCTAGAGTGGGGGGAAGCGGGATCACAGATACG. It specifies CSARVGGSGITDT. The CDR3 reads in full as CSARVGGSGITDTQYF.

This clone was counted at least ten times. The read comes to an end 3 residues before the CDR3 does, leaving the germline J gene to fill in the end. The chain uses TRBV12-3 or TRBV12-4 and TRBJ2-3; weak D call: TRBD1 (6 bases). The CDR3 is 14 amino acids. Trimming took 3 bases from V and 2 from J, leaving 9 bases between them. CDR3 amino acids: CASSLWGPTDTQYF. The DNA read from the CDR3 is TGTGCCAGCAGTTTGTGGGGGCCCACAGATACG.

There are many counts of this clone. Sequencing ends 3 residues short of the CDR3 end; the germline J gene provides the rest. This sequence joins TRBV30 and TRBJ1-5, with D maybe TRBD1 (5 bases). Germline assignment: CDR1 GTSNPN and CDR2 SVGIG (reference sequence). The ends were cut back, 4 bases at V and 1 base at J, with 14 bases in the middle. The CDR3 runs to 15 residues. This chain's CDR3 is CAWTEGSSSNQPQHF. The covered CDR3 bases are TGTGCCTGGACGGAGGGGTCCTCGAGCAATCAGCCC.